Presented here are 22 T cell receptor beta chains from one specimen sequenced in a study of molecular identifiers for immune sequencing clone quantification. MiXCR was run by TCRdb on the PCR reads, yielding one entry per CDR3 protein. Among about 40,000 distinct CDR3 sequences listed, less than 20% were seen once. The sample taken for sequencing was naive CD8+ T cells from blood, with Jurkat cell RNA spiked in. Indicated subset: FACS-sorted CD8+CD4-CCR7+CD45RA+ naive T cells. Receptors originate from a human donor in good health. Some libraries in this study had Jurkat cell RNA spiked in.

The J gene is TRBJ1-4, the V gene TRBV20-1; no definite D call. Germline V gene sequence: CDR1 DFQATT, CDR2 SNEGSKA (reference sequence). The CDR3 runs 14 residues. V shed 4 bases and J shed 6 bases, with 15 bases lying between them. The CDR3 loop is CSAKVWGSDEKLFF. DNA of the CDR3: TGCAGTGCTAAAGTCTGGGGTTCGGATGAAAAACTGTTTTTT.

V usage is TRBV11-3 and J usage is TRBJ2-3, with 11 bases aligning to TRBD1. J lost 4 bases, V lost 3 bases, and 3 bases had no gene match. Germline values: CDR1 SGHNT, CDR2 YENEEA. The CDR3 covers 15 residues. The CDR3 sequence is CASSLRTGGSDTQYF. The CDR3 DNA is TGTGCCAGCAGCTTGAGGACAGGGGGCTCAGATACGCAGTATTTT.

This clonotype was seen repeatedly, ten times or more. The chain couples TRBV4-3 to TRBJ2-7; 7 positions match TRBD2. The CDR3 is 14 residues long. Trimming at V came to 1 base and at J to 2 bases, leaving 2 bases not matched to a gene. The germline V gene has CDR1 LGHNA and CDR2 YSLEER. CDR3 nucleotides: TGCGCCAGCAGCCAAGGGCGGGGGACCTACGAGCAGTACTTC. Protein product: CASSQGRGTYEQYF.

This clonotype was detected only a few times. The V gene is TRBV6-2 or TRBV6-3, the J gene TRBJ2-7; D unclear. Germline loops: CDR1 MNHEY, CDR2 SVGEGT. The CDR3 covers 15 residues. V gave up 3 bases and J gave up 5 bases, with 17 bases separating them. This CDR3 is CASSYNAGRPNEQYF. CDR3 sequence (DNA): TGTGCCAGCAGTTATAATGCCGGAAGACCCAACGAGCAGTACTTC.

In its sample, this clonotype was seen a few times. V and J are TRBV4-3 and TRBJ2-7; D is uncertain. CDR3 length: 16 residues. The V end was cut by 0 bases, the J end by 3 bases, with 15 bases between. Per the germline V gene, CDR1 is LGHNA and CDR2 is YSLEER. In DNA, the CDR3 is TGCGCCAGCAGCCAAGAAAAAGTGGGCACCTTCTACGAGCAGTACTTC. Encoded protein: CASSQEKVGTFYEQYF.

This clonotype came up many times. The rearrangement uses TRBV27 and TRBJ2-7, with 9 bases aligning to TRBD2. This CDR3 is 15 amino acids long. V shed 3 bases and J 4 bases; nucleotides not matched to a gene: 7. Germline CDR1 and CDR2: MNHEY and SMNVEV (reference sequence). The CDR3 sequence: CASSFASGIWYEQYF. The CDR3 region has the DNA TGTGCCAGCAGTTTCGCTAGCGGGATCTGGTACGAGCAGTACTTC.

In this sample, this clonotype turned up many times. The gene calls are TRBV12-3 or TRBV12-4 and TRBJ2-3; D is uncertain. V dropped 7 bases and J dropped 0 bases, with 11 bases sitting between them. CDR3 length: 14 residues. This chain's CDR3 is CASTWAASTDTQYF. CDR3 bases: TGTGCCAGCACCTGGGCTGCCAGCACAGATACGCAGTATTTT.

The rearrangement links TRBV13 to TRBJ2-7; 8 bases match TRBD1. CDR1 and CDR2 from the germline V gene are PRHDT and FYEKMQ (reference sequence). With V trimmed by 2 bases and J by 4 bases, 10 bases remained unmatched. This CDR3 is built from 16 residues. The CDR3 nucleotides are TGTGCCAGCAGCTTAAGGACAGGGCGGGATGCTTACGAGCAGTACTTC. It specifies CASSLRTGRDAYEQYF.

This clonotype was counted at least ten times. The V call is TRBV5-5, the J call TRBJ2-7, with D tentatively TRBD1 (5 bases). Germline CDR1 reads SGHKS; CDR2 reads YYEKEE (reference sequence). The CDR3 extends over 14 amino acids. Trimming took 2 bases from V and 0 from J, leaving 9 bases between them. This chain's CDR3 is CASSFTGSSYEQYF. The CDR3 DNA sequence: TGTGCCAGCAGCTTTACAGGAAGCTCCTACGAGCAGTACTTC.

This clonotype was observed a handful of times. The chain carries TRBV11-2 and TRBJ2-1, with D tentatively TRBD1 or TRBD2 (5 bases each). The V and J ends lost 4 bases and 6 bases respectively, with 10 bases between them. Germline CDR1 reads SGHAT; CDR2 reads FQNNGV. The CDR3 runs 13 residues. CDR3 amino acids: CASSSRDANEQFF. Written as DNA, the CDR3 is TGTGCCAGCAGCTCCCGGGACGCCAATGAGCAGTTCTTC.

This clonotype was seen more than once but under ten times. The chain links TRBV19 to TRBJ1-2; 7 bases map to TRBD1. CDR3 length equals 13 residues. The V gene end was trimmed by 9 bases and the J gene end by 5 bases; junction bases not matched to a gene: 9. The V gene's germline CDR1 is LNHDA and CDR2 SQIVND (reference sequence). The CDR3 DNA sequence: TGTGCCAGCGCCGATGGACAGGATTATGGCTACACCTTC. It translates to CASADGQDYGYTF.

The sample holds many counts of this clonotype. The rearrangement links TRBV14 to TRBJ2-1; 11 nucleotides agree with TRBD2. J was trimmed by 1 base and V by 5 bases; bases with no gene match: 4. The CDR3 consists of 16 residues. Germline V gene sequence: CDR1 SGHDN, CDR2 FVKESK. This CDR3 reads CASSSRLAGSYNEQFF. The CDR3 coding sequence is TGTGCCAGCAGCTCCCGACTAGCGGGATCCTACAATGAGCAGTTCTTC.

This clonotype has a count of ten or more. The chain combines TRBV15 with TRBJ1-1; 7 positions agree with TRBD1. Germline V CDR1 and CDR2: LNHNV, YYDKDF (reference sequence). The J segment lost 11 bases and the V segment lost 0 bases, leaving 18 bases of the junction unmatched. The CDR3 spans 17 residues. The CDR3 DNA reads TGTGCCACCAGCAGAGATCGACAGGGCCCCAGTACCTCTGGGGCTTTCTTT. Its translation: CATSRDRQGPSTSGAFF.

The rearrangement joins TRBV28 to TRBJ2-7, with 8 nucleotides matching TRBD2. Germline CDR1 and CDR2: MDHEN and SYDVKM. The CDR3 is 15 amino acids. V was clipped by 5 bases and J by 0 bases; unmatched bases: 6. The CDR3 is CASSPIAGFSYEQYF. The CDR3 bases are TGTGCCAGCAGTCCTATAGCGGGATTCTCCTACGAGCAGTACTTC.

About this clonotype: A much larger clone differs from this one at a single base, so this may be a read error. The DNA for the CDR3 is TGTGCCAGCAGTTCTGGACTAGCGGGAGAGCTGGGTACAGATACGCAGTATTTT. It yields the protein CASSSGLAGELGTDTQYF. This chain joins TRBV28 and TRBJ2-3; 13 nucleotides align to TRBD2. V was pared by 4 bases and J by 3 bases, with 10 bases of the junction left unmatched. This CDR3 is built from 18 residues. Germline V gene sequence: CDR1 MDHEN, CDR2 SYDVKM.

The V call is TRBV28, the J call TRBJ2-7, with D perhaps matching TRBD1 (6 bases). The length of the CDR3 is 13 residues. CDR1 is MDHEN, CDR2 SYDVKM, per germline. Trimming took off 5 bases at V and 2 bases at J, with 10 bases between the two ends. The CDR3: CASSPGQPYEQYF. CDR3 in DNA: TGTGCCAGCAGTCCTGGACAGCCCTACGAGCAGTACTTC.

Ten or more counts support this clonotype. The chain has TRBV7-9 and TRBJ2-1; the D gene is possibly TRBD2 (6 bases). From germline, CDR1 is SEHNR and CDR2 FQNEAQ (reference sequence). Trimming took off 4 bases at V and 6 bases at J, with 10 bases between the two ends. The CDR3 runs to 13 residues. The CDR3 nucleotides are TGTGCCAGCAGCTATTGGCGGGGCAATGAGCAGTTCTTC. This gives the protein CASSYWRGNEQFF.

The J gene is TRBJ1-1, the V gene TRBV28; 8 nucleotides match TRBD1. The CDR3 contains 15 residues. Germline V gives CDR1 MDHEN, CDR2 SYDVKM. J gave up 1 base and V 6 bases, and 7 bases lay outside the gene matches. The CDR3 region is CASSPTGEGNTEAFF. The CDR3 bases are TGTGCCAGCAGCCCGACAGGGGAGGGGAACACTGAAGCTTTCTTT.

There are a few counts of this clonotype. V usage is TRBV7-9 and J usage is TRBJ2-5, with D possibly being TRBD2 (7 bases). The CDR3 totals 15 residues. CDR1 and CDR2 from the germline V gene are SEHNR and FQNEAQ (reference sequence). V was trimmed by 5 bases and J by 5 bases, leaving 18 bases between them. The CDR3 sequence: CASSPPGGRRETQYF. Written as DNA, the CDR3 is TGTGCCAGCAGCCCACCGGGGGGCCGCCGGGAGACCCAGTACTTC.

This clonotype was counted at least ten times. This chain links TRBV18 with TRBJ2-2; 7 bases are a match to TRBD2. The CDR3 extends over 15 amino acids. Germline assignment: CDR1 KGHSH and CDR2 LQKENI. The V gene end was trimmed by 3 bases and the J gene end by 5 bases; junction bases not matched to a gene: 6. As DNA, the CDR3 is TGTGCCAGCTCACCGCCGGGAGGAAGGACCGGGGAGCTGTTTTTT. It translates to CASSPPGGRTGELFF.

Of note for this clonotype: Possible read error: a much larger clone is one base away. The chain couples TRBV4-2 to TRBJ1-4; the D gene is possibly TRBD1 (6 bases). Germline loops: CDR1 LGHNA, CDR2 YNFKEQ. Trimming pared 1 base from V and 8 bases from J, leaving 17 bases between. This CDR3 region has 16 residues. CDR3 loop: CASSQVVRDNQEKLFF. The DNA for the CDR3 is TGTGCCAGCAGCCAAGTAGTTCGGGACAATCAGGAAAAACTGTTTTTT.

This clonotype has a count of ten or more. The chain has TRBV7-2 and TRBJ2-7; no reliable D call. The germline CDR1 and CDR2 sequences are SGHTA and FQGNSA. Trimming shortened V by 5 bases and J by 0 bases, and 14 bases separated the two germline ends. The CDR3 is 15 amino acids. CDR3 loop: CASSHDNSPSYEQYF. The CDR3 DNA reads TGTGCCAGCAGCCATGACAATAGCCCCTCCTACGAGCAGTACTTC.